This T cell receptor beta chain derives from a study of Graves' ophthalmopathy and Graves' hyperthyroidism. This clonotype appeared many times. Scientists amplified the TCR beta CDR3 regions from RNA transcripts. The first round was an RT-PCR with HTBI primers, and the second round was a multiplex PCR. From the multiplex PCR reads, TCRdb called clonotypes with MiXCR, one entry per CDR3 protein. The table includes 500,000 to 800,000 distinct CDR3 sequences, roughly 41% detected once. Trimming took 1 base from V and 3 from J, leaving 9 bases between them. CDR3 length equals 15 residues. Germline values: CDR1 MGHDK, CDR2 SYGVNS.

The receptor comes from an adult man with Graves' ophthalmopathy. J is TRBJ2-2 and V is TRBV25-1, with TRBD1 as a possible D gene (5 bases). Source material: peripheral blood. The CDR3 region is CASSEFDRYTGELFF. Written as DNA, the CDR3 is TGTGCCAGCAGTGAATTTGACAGATACACCGGGGAGCTGTTTTTT. Filled out from reference TRBV25-1 and TRBJ2-2, the complete variable domain reads EADIYQTPRYLVIGTGKKITLECSQTMGHDKMYWYQQDPGMELHLIHYSYGVNSTEKGDLSSESTVSRIRTEHFPLTLESARPSHTSQYLCASSEFDRYTGELFFGEGSRLTVL.